The 29 T cell receptor beta chains below come from one sample, sequenced in a study of PD-1 blockade in classical Hodgkin lymphoma. Sequencing was performed with immunoSEQ multiplex PCR; in TCRdb, only in-frame clones are kept and a portion is missing. Altogether some 110,000 clones are present, approximately 89% being singletons, with the ten largest covering roughly 20%. Sample time point: cycle 4 day 1 (C4D1), after less than 7 weeks of nivolumab. Every patient was affected by relapse after autologous stem cell transplantation, while exposure to brentuximab vedotin was not uniform. The sequences come from peripheral blood mononuclear cells (PBMCs), collected before the fourth cycle of nivolumab. These receptors were collected from a human donor with classical Hodgkin lymphoma.

The CDR3 reads CASSLGGSSGSPHYNEQFF. CDR3 nucleotide sequence: TGTGCCAGCAGCCTAGGAGGGTCTAGCGGGAGTCCCCACTACAATGAGCAGTTCTTC. V usage is TRBV11-3 and J usage is TRBJ2-1; 10 bases match TRBD2. The CDR3 is 19 amino acids. Germline V lookup: CDR1 SGHNT, CDR2 YENEEA. Germline trimming cut 5 bases from V and 3 bases from J; bases unmatched to any gene: 16.

The rearrangement uses TRBV10-3 and TRBJ1-1, with D unresolved. The germline CDR1 and CDR2 sequences are ENHRY and SYGVKD. The V end lost 4 bases, the J end lost 2 bases, and 8 bases lay between the germline ends. The CDR3 loop spans 13 amino acids. The CDR3 reads CAISAGINTEAFF. In DNA form, the CDR3 reads TGTGCCATCAGTGCGGGGATTAACACTGAAGCTTTCTTT.

The V gene is TRBV7-2, the J gene TRBJ2-5; 14 positions agree with TRBD2. V was clipped by 5 bases and J by 5 bases; unmatched bases: 7. This CDR3 has 16 residues. Germline V gene data show CDR1 as SGHTA and CDR2 as FQGNSA. The CDR3 DNA is TGTGCCAGCAGCCGAGGACTAGCGGGGGGCCGGGAGACCCAGTACTTC. Encoded protein: CASSRGLAGGRETQYF.

This chain connects TRBV25-1 to TRBJ2-3; TRBD1 aligns across 8 bases. Germline lookup yields CDR1 MGHDK and CDR2 SYGVNS. The CDR3 is 16 amino acids. With V trimmed by 9 bases and J by 2 bases, 13 bases remained unmatched. This chain's CDR3 is CASSPRPGQATDTQYF. The CDR3, as DNA: TGTGCCAGTTCACCCAGACCGGGACAGGCCACAGATACGCAGTATTTT.

The chain joins TRBV5-1 to TRBJ2-2; 10 bases agree with TRBD2. This CDR3 contains 16 residues. Germline lookup yields CDR1 SGHRS and CDR2 YFSETQ. Losses at the gene ends were 1 base for V and 7 bases for J; bases not matched to a gene: 7. The CDR3 here is CASSLTSGTKVGELFF. Here the CDR3 DNA reads TGCGCCAGCAGCTTGACTAGCGGGACTAAAGTCGGGGAGCTGTTTTTT.

The chain is built from TRBV6-5 and TRBJ1-2; maybe TRBD1 (6 bases). The CDR3 covers 14 residues. The germline V and J ends were trimmed by 2 bases and 4 bases, with 11 bases remaining between them. Germline values: CDR1 MNHEY, CDR2 SVGAGI. The CDR3 DNA follows: TGTGCCAGCAGTTACGCGGGACAAGTCTATGGCTACACCTTC. This translates into CASSYAGQVYGYTF.

This chain links TRBV5-4 with TRBJ2-2; D is ambiguous. V was clipped by 4 bases and J by 4 bases, with 5 bases between them. The V gene's germline CDR1 is SGHNT and CDR2 YYREEE (reference sequence). The CDR3 runs to 12 residues. DNA for the CDR3: TGTGCCAGCAGCCTGGCCACCGGGGAGCTGTTTTTT. Protein: CASSLATGELFF.

The chain uses TRBV4-2 and TRBJ1-1; no definite D call. With 4 bases removed from V and 5 bases from J, the gap between germline ends came to 20 bases. From germline, CDR1 is LGHNA and CDR2 YNFKEQ. This CDR3 has 16 amino acids. The CDR3 here is CASSPVPRGVGTEAFF. CDR3 DNA sequence: TGTGCCAGCAGCCCGGTACCCCGCGGGGTGGGGACTGAAGCTTTCTTT.

V gene TRBV27 combines with J gene TRBJ1-1, with D unresolved. V lost 0 bases, J lost 1 base, and 9 bases lay in between. CDR3 size: 15 residues. The germline V gene has CDR1 MNHEY and CDR2 SMNVEV (reference sequence). CDR3: CASSLSYKGNTEAFF. The CDR3, as DNA: TGTGCCAGCAGTTTATCTTACAAGGGGAACACTGAAGCTTTCTTT.

The V call is TRBV5-4, the J call TRBJ2-7, with 11 bases matching TRBD2. J lost 0 bases, V lost 4 bases, and 6 bases had no gene match. The CDR3 sequence is 16 residues long. Germline assignment: CDR1 SGHNT and CDR2 YYREEE (reference sequence). DNA of the CDR3: TGTGCCAGCAGCCCTAGACTAGCGGGAACCTCCTACGAGCAGTACTTC. Translation gives CASSPRLAGTSYEQYF.

The chain uses TRBV19 and TRBJ2-6, with D possibly TRBD1 on 6 matching bases. Trimming shortened V by 6 bases and J by 3 bases, and 12 bases separated the two germline ends. The V gene's germline CDR1 is LNHDA and CDR2 SQIVND (reference sequence). The CDR3 is 15 amino acids. CDR3 region: CASRMGALGANVLTF. CDR3 bases: TGTGCCAGTAGGATGGGGGCTCTTGGGGCCAACGTCCTGACTTTC.

This rearrangement joins TRBV7-9 to TRBJ2-7; the match to TRBD2 covers 8 bases. The CDR3 length is 16 residues. The junction had 12 bases not matched to a gene; V was cut back by 5 bases and J by 3 bases. Per germline, CDR1 SEHNR and CDR2 FQNEAQ (reference sequence). CDR3 coding DNA: TGTGCCAGCAGCCCGGGACTAGTGGGGGCCAACTACGAGCAGTACTTC. Its protein is CASSPGLVGANYEQYF.

This chain joins TRBV30 and TRBJ1-2; 7 bases line up with TRBD1. In germline, CDR1 is GTSNPN, CDR2 SVGIG (reference sequence). CDR3 length: 12 residues. With V trimmed by 0 bases and J by 6 bases, 1 base remained unmatched. CDR3 amino acids: CAWSVGTDGYTF. The DNA of the CDR3 is TGTGCCTGGAGTGTCGGGACAGATGGCTACACCTTC.

This chain links TRBV18 with TRBJ2-7; weak D call: TRBD2 (6 bases). V was trimmed by 4 bases and J by 6 bases, leaving 25 bases between them. The germline CDR1 and CDR2 sequences are KGHSH and LQKENI. The CDR3 has 17 amino acids. CDR3 in amino acids: CASSRSTTLTSPCEQYF. DNA for the CDR3: TGTGCCAGCTCACGCTCGACAACCTTGACTAGTCCCTGCGAGCAGTACTTC.

This clone was observed a few times. The chain links TRBV27 to TRBJ2-1; 8 bases agree with TRBD2. The germline gives CDR1 MNHEY, CDR2 SMNVEV (reference sequence). This CDR3 region has 16 residues. Germline trimming cut 3 bases from V and 3 bases from J; bases unmatched to any gene: 7. The CDR3 DNA is TGTGCCAGCAGTTTCAGCGGGGGCGGGATCTACAATGAGCAGTTCTTC. Its translation is CASSFSGGGIYNEQFF.

The chain uses TRBV4-1 and TRBJ2-1; no definite D call. Germline CDR1 is MGHRA and CDR2 is YSYEKL. The CDR3 totals 16 residues. V was clipped by 0 bases and J by 2 bases, with 11 bases between them. The CDR3 coding sequence is TGCGCCAGCAGCCAAGAAGGCTTTAGCACCTACAATGAGCAGTTCTTC. This translates into CASSQEGFSTYNEQFF.

The genes are TRBV5-1 and TRBJ2-7; D may match TRBD1 or TRBD2 (5 bases each). Trimming shortened V by 3 bases and J by 2 bases, and 15 bases separated the two germline ends. In germline, CDR1 is SGHRS, CDR2 YFSETQ. The CDR3 covers 15 residues. The CDR3 bases are TGCGCCAGCAGCTATGGGACGGCCGACACCTACGAGCAGTACTTC. Amino acids: CASSYGTADTYEQYF.

J is TRBJ2-1 and V is TRBV11-2; TRBD2 agrees at 11 bases. This CDR3 contains 15 residues. Germline assignment: CDR1 SGHAT and CDR2 FQNNGV. V lost 3 bases and J lost 7; bases outside the gene matches: 5. CDR3 sequence (DNA): TGTGCCAGCAGCTTTTTTAGCGGGAGGGGGAATGAGCAGTTCTTC. Its protein product is CASSFFSGRGNEQFF.

The rearrangement uses TRBV15 and TRBJ1-5; D not certain. The CDR3 runs to 17 residues. In germline, CDR1 is LNHNV, CDR2 YYDKDF (reference sequence). V was shortened by 2 bases and J by 3 bases, with 17 bases between the two germline ends. The CDR3 nucleotides read TGTGCCACCAGCAGATCAAAGACGGTAACTTACAATCAGCCCCAGCATTTT. Translation: CATSRSKTVTYNQPQHF. The variable domain in full, completed from reference TRBV15 and TRBJ1-5, reads DAMVIQNPRYQVTQFGKPVTLSCSQTLNHNVMYWYQQKSSQAPKLLFHYYDKDFNNEADTPDNFQSRRPNTSFCFLDIRSPGLGDTAMYLCATSRSKTVTYNQPQHFGDGTRLSIL.

The gene calls are TRBV5-4 and TRBJ1-4; D unresolved. This CDR3 has 13 amino acids. Deletions cut 1 base from V and 6 bases from J, with 7 bases between. CDR1 SGHNT and CDR2 YYREEE come from the germline V gene (reference sequence). CDR3 sequence (DNA): TGTGCCAGCAGCTTGCGGGCAGATGAAAAACTGTTTTTT. This encodes CASSLRADEKLFF.

J is TRBJ2-5 and V is TRBV28, with D perhaps TRBD1 (6 bases). Germline V gene lookup returns CDR1 MDHEN and CDR2 SYDVKM. This CDR3 comprises 16 residues. Trimming shortened V by 3 bases and J by 6 bases, and 20 bases separated the two germline ends. The CDR3 sequence: CASSFTGSGVRQTQYF. CDR3 in DNA: TGTGCCAGCAGTTTCACCGGGTCAGGGGTCAGGCAGACCCAGTACTTC.

The chain recombines TRBV27 with TRBJ1-2, with a possible D match to TRBD1 (6 bases). V gave up 5 bases and J gave up 4 bases, with 14 bases separating them. The CDR3 sequence is 14 residues long. In germline, CDR1 is MNHEY, CDR2 SMNVEV (reference sequence). The CDR3 bases are TGTGCCAGCAGTCCTCTCAGGGGCCCCTATGGCTACACCTTC. Amino acids: CASSPLRGPYGYTF.

The gene calls are TRBV5-4 and TRBJ2-7; tentatively, D is TRBD1 (5 bases). CDR3 length: 13 residues. Germline CDR1 reads SGHNT; CDR2 reads YYREEE (reference sequence). V dropped 4 bases and J dropped 2 bases, with 10 bases sitting between them. CDR3 residues: CASSQDSAYEQYF. CDR3 coding DNA: TGTGCCAGCAGCCAAGACAGCGCCTACGAGCAGTACTTC. The complete variable domain, with remaining parts taken from reference TRBV5-4 and TRBJ2-7, reads ETGVTQSPTHLIKTRGQQVTLRCSSQSGHNTVSWYQQALGQGPQFIFQYYREEENGRGNFPPRFSGLQFPNYSSELNVNALELDDSALYLCASSQDSAYEQYFGPGTRLTVT.

The chain uses TRBV6-6 and TRBJ2-5, with 13 bases identical to TRBD2. Germline V gene data show CDR1 as MNHNY and CDR2 as SVGAGI (reference sequence). The ends lost 2 bases at V and 4 bases at J; junction bases unmatched: 4. This CDR3 spans 16 amino acids. The CDR3 is CASSYHGLAGVETQYF. The CDR3 DNA reads TGTGCCAGCAGTTACCATGGACTAGCGGGAGTAGAGACCCAGTACTTC.

This chain links TRBV4-1 with TRBJ2-2; D not certain. The germline CDR1 and CDR2 sequences are MGHRA and YSYEKL. The CDR3 spans 17 residues. V gave up 2 bases and J gave up 4 bases, with 17 bases separating them. CDR3: CASSQPFKSGSTGELFF. As DNA, the CDR3 is TGCGCCAGCAGCCAACCTTTTAAATCAGGCAGCACCGGGGAGCTGTTTTTT.

Concerning this clone: Additional DNA sequences in this sample encode the identical CDR3. The CDR3 region has the DNA TGTGCCAGCAGTCCGCACAAGTGGTACACTGAAGCTTTCTTT. Translated: CASSPHKWYTEAFF. V gene TRBV6-5 combines with J gene TRBJ1-1; D gene ambiguous. The V gene's germline CDR1 is MNHEY and CDR2 SVGAGI. V lost 5 bases to trimming and J lost 3 bases, with 13 bases between them. This CDR3 has 14 residues.

This chain links TRBV7-8 with TRBJ2-7, with 9 bases aligning to TRBD2. V was pared by 5 bases and J by 5 bases, with 4 bases of the junction left unmatched. Germline values: CDR1 SGHVS, CDR2 FQNEAQ. CDR3 size: 13 residues. The CDR3 DNA reads as TGTGCCAGCAGCATCATAGCGGGAGACGAGCAGTACTTC. Translation: CASSIIAGDEQYF.

V usage is TRBV4-1 and J usage is TRBJ1-1, with D perhaps TRBD1 (6 bases). Looked up from germline, CDR1 is MGHRA and CDR2 is YSYEKL. CDR3 size: 15 residues. The germline V and J ends were trimmed by 0 bases and 4 bases, with 12 bases remaining between them. DNA of the CDR3: TGCGCCAGCAGCCAAGACGAGGGCAGGGGCACTGAAGCTTTCTTT. It is translated as CASSQDEGRGTEAFF.

The rearrangement joins TRBV29-1 to TRBJ2-5; D remains unclear. This CDR3 has 12 amino acids. V lost 6 bases and J 7 bases, leaving 15 bases between the germline ends. Germline V gives CDR1 SQVTM, CDR2 ANQGSEA. CDR3 sequence reads: CSVRPLDATQYF. Written as DNA, the CDR3 is TGCAGCGTCCGCCCATTAGACGCGACCCAGTACTTC.